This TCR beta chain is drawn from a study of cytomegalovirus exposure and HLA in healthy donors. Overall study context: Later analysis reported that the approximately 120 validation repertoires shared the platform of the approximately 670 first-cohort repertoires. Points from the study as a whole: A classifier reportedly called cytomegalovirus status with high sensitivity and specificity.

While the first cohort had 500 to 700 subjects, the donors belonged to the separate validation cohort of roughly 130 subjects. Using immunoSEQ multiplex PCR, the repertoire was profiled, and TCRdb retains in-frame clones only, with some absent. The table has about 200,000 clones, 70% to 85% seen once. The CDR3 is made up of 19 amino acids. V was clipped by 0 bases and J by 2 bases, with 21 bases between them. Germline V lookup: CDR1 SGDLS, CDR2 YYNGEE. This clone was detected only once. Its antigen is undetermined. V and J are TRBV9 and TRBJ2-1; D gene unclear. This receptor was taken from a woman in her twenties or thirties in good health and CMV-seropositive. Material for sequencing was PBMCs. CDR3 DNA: TGTGCCAGCAGCGTAGCCCTTGTGTCGACGCGGCCCGCCTACAATGAGCAGTTCTTC. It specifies CASSVALVSTRPAYNEQFF.